These T cell receptor beta chains were read from a single sample in a study of cytomegalovirus exposure and HLA in healthy donors. Generated by immunoSEQ multiplex PCR, the TCRdb table keeps only in-frame clones and is missing some. The sample lists around 250,000 clones; nearly 90% were seen once. The sequenced material came from PBMCs. Every receptor here comes from a woman aged 18 to 35 in good health and CMV-seronegative. The CDR3 runs from the conserved cysteine through the conserved F or W. D genes are given only for firm matches. Size is stated for part of the rows, as once, few or many counts, or as a class when the clone is expanded.

J gene: TRBJ1-1; D gene: .; V gene: TRBV2; clone size: once; CDR3 protein: CASSDEDTEAFF; CDR3 DNA: TGTGCCAGCAGTGACGAGGACACTGAAGCTTTCTTT
J gene: TRBJ2-1; D gene: .; V gene: TRBV6-5; clone size: .; CDR3 protein: CASRPGGHANNEQFF; CDR3 DNA: TGTGCCAGCAGACCCGGGGGTCATGCGAACAATGAGCAGTTCTTC
J gene: TRBJ2-3; D gene: .; V gene: TRBV5-1; clone size: .; CDR3 protein: CASSPWAGVTSTDTQYF; CDR3 DNA: TGCGCCAGCAGCCCGTGGGCCGGGGTAACTAGCACAGATACGCAGTATTTT
J gene: TRBJ1-6; D gene: .; V gene: TRBV11-2; clone size: .; CDR3 protein: CASRPIQGSPLHF; CDR3 DNA: TGTGCCAGCAGACCTATCCAGGGTTCACCCCTCCACTTT
J gene: TRBJ1-1; D gene: TRBD1; V gene: TRBV4-3; clone size: once; CDR3 protein: CASSQAATGYLNTEAFF; CDR3 DNA: TGCGCCAGCAGCCAAGCGGCGACAGGGTACCTGAACACTGAAGCTTTCTTT
J gene: TRBJ2-5; D gene: .; V gene: TRBV5-4; clone size: .; CDR3 protein: CASSFLEGVWGETQYF; CDR3 DNA: TGTGCCAGCAGCTTCCTAGAGGGGGTGTGGGGAGAGACCCAGTACTTC
J gene: TRBJ2-3; D gene: TRBD2; V gene: TRBV9; clone size: .; CDR3 protein: CASSEEAGTSNADTQYF; CDR3 DNA: TGTGCCAGCAGCGAGGAGGCCGGGACTAGCAACGCAGATACGCAGTATTTT
J gene: TRBJ1-5; D gene: .; V gene: TRBV23-1; clone size: few; CDR3 protein: CASSQTPDSNQPQHF; CDR3 DNA: TGCGCCAGCAGTCAAACCCCAGATTCCAATCAGCCCCAGCATTTT
J gene: TRBJ1-5; D gene: .; V gene: TRBV28; clone size: .; CDR3 protein: CASSSRNQPQHF; CDR3 DNA: TGTGCCAGCAGTTCACGGAATCAGCCCCAGCATTTT
J gene: TRBJ2-7; D gene: .; V gene: TRBV7-6; clone size: .; CDR3 protein: CASSPPGRRTYEQYF; CDR3 DNA: TGTGCCAGCAGCCCACCCGGCAGGAGGACCTACGAGCAGTACTTC
J gene: TRBJ2-5; D gene: TRBD2; V gene: TRBV5-4; clone size: once; CDR3 protein: CASGRGEQETQYF; CDR3 DNA: TGTGCCAGCGGCCGGGGGGAGCAAGAGACCCAGTACTTC
J gene: TRBJ1-1; D gene: .; V gene: TRBV9; clone size: once; CDR3 protein: CASSAQEGQQNTEAFF; CDR3 DNA: TGTGCCAGCAGCGCCCAGGAGGGGCAGCAGAACACTGAAGCTTTCTTT
J gene: TRBJ1-5; D gene: .; V gene: TRBV27; clone size: .; CDR3 protein: CASSSSDSFNGNQPQHF; CDR3 DNA: TGTGCCAGCAGTTCATCGGACAGCTTTAATGGCAATCAGCCCCAGCATTTT
J gene: TRBJ1-1; D gene: .; V gene: TRBV4-1; clone size: .; CDR3 protein: CASSQARGERTEAFF; CDR3 DNA: TGCGCCAGCAGCCAAGCGCGGGGGGAGAGGACTGAAGCTTTCTTT
J gene: TRBJ1-5; D gene: .; V gene: TRBV27; clone size: .; CDR3 protein: CASSPKEWNQPQHF; CDR3 DNA: TGTGCCAGCAGTCCGAAGGAGTGGAATCAGCCCCAGCATTTT
J gene: TRBJ1-2; D gene: TRBD1; V gene: TRBV29-1; clone size: .; CDR3 protein: CSVEDQDRENYGYTF; CDR3 DNA: TGCAGCGTTGAAGATCAGGACAGGGAGAACTATGGCTACACCTTC
J gene: TRBJ1-1; D gene: TRBD1; V gene: TRBV18; clone size: .; CDR3 protein: CASSGGTESTEAFF; CDR3 DNA: TGTGCCAGCTCAGGGGGGACAGAGTCGACTGAAGCTTTCTTT
J gene: TRBJ1-5; D gene: TRBD1; V gene: TRBV7-9; clone size: few; CDR3 protein: CASSNGQDNQPQHF; CDR3 DNA: TGTGCCAGCAGCAACGGACAGGACAATCAGCCCCAGCATTTT
J gene: TRBJ1-2; D gene: TRBD1; V gene: TRBV19; clone size: .; CDR3 protein: CASRLTGDYGYTF; CDR3 DNA: TGTGCCAGTAGGTTGACAGGGGACTATGGCTACACCTTC
J gene: TRBJ2-1; D gene: TRBD2; V gene: TRBV10-2; clone size: .; CDR3 protein: CASTRTSGGDEQFF; CDR3 DNA: TGCGCCAGCACCCGGACTAGCGGGGGGGATGAGCAGTTCTTC
J gene: TRBJ1-6; D gene: .; V gene: TRBV2; clone size: .; CDR3 protein: CASNYGQLDSPLHF; CDR3 DNA: TGTGCCAGCAACTACGGACAGTTGGATTCACCCCTCCACTTT
J gene: TRBJ2-2; D gene: .; V gene: TRBV15; clone size: few; CDR3 protein: CATSRERTGVASGENTGELFF; CDR3 DNA: TGTGCCACCAGCAGAGAGCGGACAGGGGTAGCTAGCGGGGAGAACACCGGGGAGCTGTTTTTT
J gene: TRBJ1-5; D gene: .; V gene: TRBV27; clone size: .; CDR3 protein: CASSPVGGPQHF; CDR3 DNA: TGTGCCAGCAGCCCAGTGGGGGGACCCCAGCATTTT
J gene: TRBJ2-7; D gene: .; V gene: TRBV21-1; clone size: .; CDR3 protein: CASSTGTGDGKYF; CDR3 DNA: TGTGCCAGCAGCACCGGGACAGGGGATGGTAAGTACTTC
J gene: TRBJ2-2; D gene: .; V gene: TRBV5-5; clone size: .; CDR3 protein: CASSLAPGINTGELFF; CDR3 DNA: TGTGCCAGCAGCCTCGCCCCGGGGATAAACACCGGGGAGCTGTTTTTT
J gene: TRBJ2-1; D gene: .; V gene: TRBV28; clone size: .; CDR3 protein: CASSFSPRNEQFF; CDR3 DNA: TGTGCCAGCAGTTTTTCCCCGCGCAATGAGCAGTTCTTC
J gene: TRBJ1-2; D gene: .; V gene: TRBV7-9; clone size: .; CDR3 protein: CASSLAVPAEREGYTF; CDR3 DNA: TGTGCCAGCAGCTTGGCGGTCCCCGCGGAACGAGAGGGCTACACCTTC
J gene: TRBJ2-7; D gene: .; V gene: TRBV9; clone size: .; CDR3 protein: CASSVVPGSYEQYF; CDR3 DNA: TGTGCCAGCAGCGTAGTCCCGGGGTCCTACGAGCAGTACTTC
J gene: TRBJ1-4; D gene: .; V gene: TRBV30; clone size: .; CDR3 protein: CAWTPGTNEKLFF; CDR3 DNA: TGTGCCTGGACCCCTGGCACCAATGAAAAACTGTTTTTT